The 5 T cell receptor beta chains in this list originate from one sample, sequenced in a study of blood T cell repertoires in COVID-19 (dated by TCRdb to about 2020). The library relied on the immunoSEQ multiplex PCR assay. TCRdb obtained this table from immuneACCESS and retained in-frame rearrangements with V and J assigned. These tables miss some clones; where compared with another copy, unresolved V genes account for less than half of the shortfall, and the remainder is unexplained. The sample includes about 98,000 clones, with about 80% observed a single time. Roughly 24% of the sample is taken by the ten largest. The specimen sequenced was peripheral blood. These receptors were taken from a man aged 65 to 79 with acute or convalescent COVID-19.

This clone came up a few times. The chain recombines TRBV19 with TRBJ1-2; no definite D call. V dropped 1 base and J dropped 0 bases, with 9 bases sitting between them. There are 15 residues in the CDR3. Germline CDR1 and CDR2: LNHDA and SQIVND (reference sequence). DNA for the CDR3: TGTGCCAGTAGTATAGTAGGGAGTACTAACTATGGCTACACCTTC. It specifies CASSIVGSTNYGYTF.

The V gene is TRBV28, the J gene TRBJ2-7; 13 nucleotides align to TRBD2. Germline trimming cut 6 bases from V and 2 bases from J; bases unmatched to any gene: 1. The CDR3 has 14 residues. Germline CDR1 MDHEN, CDR2 SYDVKM. The CDR3, as DNA: TGTGCCAGCAGGGGACTAGCGGGAACCTACGAGCAGTACTTC. Amino acid sequence: CASRGLAGTYEQYF. Using reference TRBV28 and TRBJ2-7 for the parts outside the CDR3, the full variable domain is DVKVTQSSRYLVKRTGEKVFLECVQDMDHENMFWYRQDPGLGLRLIYFSYDVKMKEKGDIPEGYSVSREKKERFSLILESASTNQTSMYLCASRGLAGTYEQYFGPGTRLTVT.

The rearrangement uses TRBV29-1 and TRBJ2-1; D call uncertain. The germline V and J ends were trimmed by 4 bases and 4 bases, with 14 bases remaining between them. Germline-derived CDR1 and CDR2 are SQVTM and ANQGSEA. This CDR3 spans 14 amino acids. The CDR3 loop reads CSVGATDVYNEQFF. The CDR3 DNA sequence: TGCAGCGTTGGGGCCACCGACGTTTACAATGAGCAGTTCTTC.

Only a few counts were recorded for this clone. The chain combines TRBV28 with TRBJ2-7; TRBD2 aligns across 12 bases. V shed 5 bases and J 6 bases; nucleotides not matched to a gene: 14. Germline loops: CDR1 MDHEN, CDR2 SYDVKM. The CDR3 covers 17 residues. The CDR3 spells CASSPPRLAGGPREQYF. CDR3 bases: TGTGCCAGCAGTCCCCCTCGGCTAGCGGGAGGGCCACGCGAGCAGTACTTC.

The rearrangement links TRBV27 to TRBJ1-1, with TRBD1 matching 7 bases. This CDR3 has 16 amino acids. Trimming took 8 bases from V and 2 from J; bases not matched to a gene: 14. Germline values: CDR1 MNHEY, CDR2 SMNVEV (reference sequence). The DNA of the CDR3 is TGTGCCAGCGAACGTACCCCCGGACAGGTCAACACTGAAGCTTTCTTT. This codes for CASERTPGQVNTEAFF.